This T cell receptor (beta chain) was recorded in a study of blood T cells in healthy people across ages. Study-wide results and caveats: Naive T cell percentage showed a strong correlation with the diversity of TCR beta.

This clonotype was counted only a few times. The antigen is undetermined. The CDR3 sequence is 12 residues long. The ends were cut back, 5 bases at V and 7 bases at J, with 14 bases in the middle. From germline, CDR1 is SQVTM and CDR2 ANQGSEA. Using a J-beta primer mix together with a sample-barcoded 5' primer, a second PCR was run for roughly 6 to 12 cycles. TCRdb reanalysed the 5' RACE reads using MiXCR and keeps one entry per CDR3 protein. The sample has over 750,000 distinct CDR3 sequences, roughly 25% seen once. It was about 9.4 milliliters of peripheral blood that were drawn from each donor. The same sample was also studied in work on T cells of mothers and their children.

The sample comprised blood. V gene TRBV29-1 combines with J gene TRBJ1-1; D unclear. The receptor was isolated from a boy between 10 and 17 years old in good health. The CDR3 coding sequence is TGCAGCGTTCCTTGGTTTGGGATTGAAGCTTTCTTT. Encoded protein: CSVPWFGIEAFF.